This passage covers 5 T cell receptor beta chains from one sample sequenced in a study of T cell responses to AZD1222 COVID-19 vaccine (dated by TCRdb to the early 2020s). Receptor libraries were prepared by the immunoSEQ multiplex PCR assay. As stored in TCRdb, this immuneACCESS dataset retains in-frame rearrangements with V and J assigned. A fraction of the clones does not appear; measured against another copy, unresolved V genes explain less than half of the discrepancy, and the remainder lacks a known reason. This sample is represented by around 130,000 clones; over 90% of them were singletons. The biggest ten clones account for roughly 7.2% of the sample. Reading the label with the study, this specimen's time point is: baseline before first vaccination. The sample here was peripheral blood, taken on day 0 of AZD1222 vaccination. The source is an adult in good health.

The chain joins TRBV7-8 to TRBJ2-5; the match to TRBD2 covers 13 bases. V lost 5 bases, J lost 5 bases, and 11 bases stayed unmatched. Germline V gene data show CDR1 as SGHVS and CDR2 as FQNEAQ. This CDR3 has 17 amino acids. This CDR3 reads CASSTRTSGSNGETQYF. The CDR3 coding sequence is TGTGCCAGCAGCACCCGGACTAGCGGGAGTAACGGGGAGACCCAGTACTTC.

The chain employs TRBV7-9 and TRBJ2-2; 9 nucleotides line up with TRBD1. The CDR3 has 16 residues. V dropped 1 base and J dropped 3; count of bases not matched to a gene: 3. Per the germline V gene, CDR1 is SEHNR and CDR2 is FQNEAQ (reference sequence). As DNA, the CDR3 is TGTGCCAGCAGCTTAGGGGACAGGGATGACACCGGGGAGCTGTTTTTT. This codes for CASSLGDRDDTGELFF.

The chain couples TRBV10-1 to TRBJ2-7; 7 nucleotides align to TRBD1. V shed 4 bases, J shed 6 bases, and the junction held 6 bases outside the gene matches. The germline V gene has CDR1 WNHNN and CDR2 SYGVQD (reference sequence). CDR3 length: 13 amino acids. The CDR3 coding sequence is TGCGCCAGCAGTGTCGACAGGGTGGGCGAGCAGTACTTC. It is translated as CASSVDRVGEQYF.

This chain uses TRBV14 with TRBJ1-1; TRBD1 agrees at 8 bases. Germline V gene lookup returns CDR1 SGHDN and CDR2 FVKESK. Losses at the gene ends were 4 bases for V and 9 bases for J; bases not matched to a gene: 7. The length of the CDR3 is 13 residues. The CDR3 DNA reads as TGTGCCAGCAGCCTTTACTCAGGGGGCAAAGCTTTCTTT. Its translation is CASSLYSGGKAFF. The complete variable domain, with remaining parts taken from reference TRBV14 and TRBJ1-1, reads EAGVTQFPSHSVIEKGQTVTLRCDPISGHDNLYWYRRVMGKEIKFLLHFVKESKQDESGMPNNRFLAERTGGTYSTLKVQPAELEDSGVYFCASSLYSGGKAFFGQGTRLTVV.

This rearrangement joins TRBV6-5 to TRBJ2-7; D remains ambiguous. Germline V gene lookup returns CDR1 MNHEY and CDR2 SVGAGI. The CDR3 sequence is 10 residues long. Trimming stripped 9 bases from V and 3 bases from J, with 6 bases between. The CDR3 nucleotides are TGTGCCAGTGACGGCTACGAGCAGTACTTC. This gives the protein CASDGYEQYF.